This T cell receptor beta chain was observed in a study of blood T cells in healthy people across ages. The use of a sample-barcoded 5' primer and a J-beta primer mix characterized a second PCR of roughly 7 to 11 cycles. TCRdb called the 5' RACE reads again in MiXCR, with one record for every CDR3 protein. The sample shows roughly 1.7 million distinct CDR3 sequences, roughly 30% of them seen only once. The TCR originated in a woman in her twenties or thirties in good health. Sequenced material: blood.

The DNA for the CDR3 is TGCAGTGCTAGAGATAGGGTAATGAACACTGAAGCTTTCTTT. This translates into CSARDRVMNTEAFF. The chain links TRBV20-1 to TRBJ1-1; D remains ambiguous. The germline V gene has CDR1 DFQATT and CDR2 SNEGSKA (reference sequence). Deletions cut 0 bases from V and 0 bases from J, with 8 bases between. CDR3 length: 14 residues.